This passage covers 21 T cell receptor beta chains from one sample sequenced in a study of diagnostic markers for celiac disease. TCRdb reprocessed the reads, with one entry per CDR3 protein and no DNA. Here the sample table reports a few hundred distinct CDR3 sequences. Sequencing used either unsorted cells or a sorted T cell fraction (not recorded which). The receptors shown here come from a human donor. This table probably holds off-target reads from a library built for another chain.

Frequency places this clonotype as large. The chain couples TRBV2 to TRBJ1-5; TCRdb indicates TRBD1, and absent DNA this call remains unverified. This CDR3 spans 14 amino acids. Germline CDR1 is SNHLY and CDR2 is FYNNEI. CDR3 loop: CASSGDLNNQPQHF.

Judged by frequency, this clonotype is medium-sized (0.01 to 0.1%). The chain uses TRBV21-1 and TRBJ2-1; TCRdb reports TRBD2, a call that lacks DNA to check it against. TRBV21-1 is marked as a pseudogene. The CDR3 sequence is 17 residues long. CDR3 sequence: CASSNVSRIAVYNEQFF.

Considering frequency, this clonotype is medium-sized. V and J are TRBV2 and TRBJ1-5. CDR1 is SNHLY and CDR2 is FYNNEI in the germline V gene. This CDR3 contains 13 residues. The CDR3 reads CASSEEGDQPQHF.

In terms of frequency, this clonotype is large. The chain recombines TRBV28 with TRBJ2-2; the D gene TCRdb calls, TRBD2, cannot be checked with no DNA. Per germline, CDR1 MDHEN and CDR2 SYDVKM. The CDR3 has 15 amino acids. CDR3 region: CASSLFAGNTGELFF.

Judged by frequency, this clonotype is medium-sized (0.01 to 0.1%). The chain carries TRBV20-1 and TRBJ1-5; no DNA is available, so the TRBD1 call from TCRdb remains unchecked. Germline assignment: CDR1 DFQATT and CDR2 SNEGSKA (reference sequence). The CDR3 runs 13 residues. CDR3 amino acids: CSAGAAGNQPQHF.

Frequency places this clonotype as hyperexpanded (1% or more). This chain links TRBV29-1 with TRBJ1-1; the TCRdb call, TRBD1, lacks DNA for checking. The CDR3 runs 15 residues. Germline lookup yields CDR1 SQVTM and CDR2 ANQGSEA. The CDR3 sequence is CSARDRGKGNTEAFF.

The chain recombines TRBV10-3 with TRBJ1-2; TCRdb outputs TRBD1, but without DNA this stays unchecked. The CDR3 is made up of 14 amino acids. The germline V gene encodes CDR1 ENHRY and CDR2 SYGVKD. The CDR3 here is CAISESRQGHGYTF.

This clonotype counts as large by frequency. The chain joins TRBV5-1 to TRBJ2-2; the TCRdb D gene call, TRBD1, has no DNA to confirm it. This CDR3 has 13 residues. Germline V gene lookup returns CDR1 SGHRS and CDR2 YFSETQ. The CDR3 protein is CASSDRDTGELFF.

Frequency places this clonotype as hyperexpanded. The chain carries TRBV12-3 or TRBV12-4 and TRBJ2-7; with no DNA, the TCRdb D assignment of TRBD1 cannot be verified. The CDR3 length is 14 residues. CDR3 amino acids: CASSFGTGAYEQYF.

This chain joins TRBV7-9 and TRBJ1-2. CDR1 is SEHNR and CDR2 is FQNEAQ in the germline V gene (reference sequence). The CDR3 has 14 residues. The CDR3 loop reads CASSLNLPNYGYTF.

This clonotype shows up as large by frequency. The chain is built from TRBV12-3 or TRBV12-4 and TRBJ2-5; absent DNA, TCRdb's TRBD1 call cannot be checked. The CDR3 is made up of 14 amino acids. CDR3 region: CASSLDSLQETQYF.

This clonotype is classed as large (0.1 to 1%) by frequency. This sequence joins TRBV19 and TRBJ1-1. Germline CDR1 LNHDA, CDR2 SQIVND (reference sequence). This CDR3 contains 15 residues. The CDR3 sequence is CASSIVAVTNTEAFF.

This clonotype ranks as large in terms of frequency. This sequence joins TRBV6-5 and TRBJ2-2; TCRdb returns TRBD2, unconfirmable since there is no DNA. CDR3 length: 15 residues. CDR1 and CDR2 (germline): MNHEY, SVGAGI. The CDR3 sequence is CASSSHKGGTGELFF.

V usage is TRBV12-3 or TRBV12-4 and J usage is TRBJ1-1. The CDR3 is 13 amino acids. CDR3 sequence reads: CASSLVGSTEAFF.

By frequency, this clonotype is large. The CDR3 spells CASRQNYSPLHF. The J gene is TRBJ1-6, the V gene TRBV2. The CDR3 contains 12 residues. Germline lookup yields CDR1 SNHLY and CDR2 FYNNEI.

V gene TRBV10-3 combines with J gene TRBJ1-2; TCRdb reports TRBD1, a call that lacks DNA to check it against. From germline, CDR1 is ENHRY and CDR2 SYGVKD. CDR3 length equals 11 residues. The CDR3 loop is CATGELYGYTF.

Judged by frequency, this clonotype is medium-sized (0.01 to 0.1%). The rearrangement joins TRBV20-1 to TRBJ2-3; TCRdb calls TRBD2, which cannot be checked without DNA. CDR3 length equals 14 residues. CDR1 is DFQATT and CDR2 is SNEGSKA in the germline V gene (reference sequence). CDR3 sequence reads: CSARGLAGVDTQYF.

By frequency, this clonotype is medium-sized. V gene TRBV5-1 combines with J gene TRBJ2-3; TCRdb names TRBD1, which stays unverified in the absence of DNA. The V gene's germline CDR1 is SGHRS and CDR2 YFSETQ. The CDR3 length is 15 residues. This chain's CDR3 is CASSLDRPGVDTQYF.

This clonotype is deemed large by its frequency. The V call is TRBV11-2, the J call TRBJ1-1. This CDR3 region has 14 residues. Germline values: CDR1 SGHAT, CDR2 FQNNGV. This CDR3 is CASSFRARDAEAFF.

The rearrangement links TRBV11-3 to TRBJ2-1; TCRdb indicates TRBD2, and absent DNA this call remains unverified. The CDR3 spans 14 residues. In germline, CDR1 is SGHNT, CDR2 YENEEA. The CDR3 reads CASSLSGLNNEQFF. Supplemented by reference TRBV11-3 and TRBJ2-1, the full variable domain reads EAGVVQSPRYKIIEKKQPVAFWCNPISGHNTLYWYLQNLGQGPELLIRYENEEAVDDSQLPKDRFSAERLKGVDSTLKIQPAELGDSAVYLCASSLSGLNNEQFFGPGTRLTVL.

V usage is TRBV7-2 and J usage is TRBJ1-3; the D call from TCRdb, TRBD1, cannot be confirmed without DNA. Germline V lookup: CDR1 SGHTA, CDR2 FQGNSA. The CDR3 spans 16 residues. CDR3 residues: CASSLVGAGSGNTIYF.